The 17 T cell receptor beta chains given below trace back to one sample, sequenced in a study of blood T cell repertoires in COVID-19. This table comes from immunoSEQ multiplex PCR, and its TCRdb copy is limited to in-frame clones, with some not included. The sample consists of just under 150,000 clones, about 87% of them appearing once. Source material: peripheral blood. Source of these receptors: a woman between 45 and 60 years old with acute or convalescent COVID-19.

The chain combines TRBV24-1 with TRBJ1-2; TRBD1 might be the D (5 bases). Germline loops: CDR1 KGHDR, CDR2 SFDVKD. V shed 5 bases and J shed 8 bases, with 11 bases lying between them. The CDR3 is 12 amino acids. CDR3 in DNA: TGTGCCACCAGTGGGCAGGGCAGAGGCTACACCTTC. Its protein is CATSGQGRGYTF.

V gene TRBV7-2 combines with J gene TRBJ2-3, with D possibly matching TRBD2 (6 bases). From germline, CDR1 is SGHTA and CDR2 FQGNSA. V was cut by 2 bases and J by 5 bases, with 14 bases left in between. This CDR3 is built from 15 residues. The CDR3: CASSLSQRVVDTQYF. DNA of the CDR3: TGTGCCAGCAGCTTAAGCCAGCGGGTAGTAGATACGCAGTATTTT.

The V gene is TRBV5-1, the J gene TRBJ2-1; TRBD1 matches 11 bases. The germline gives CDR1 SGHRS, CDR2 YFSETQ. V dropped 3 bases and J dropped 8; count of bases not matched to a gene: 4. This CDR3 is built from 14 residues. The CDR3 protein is CASSSGQGAYEQFF. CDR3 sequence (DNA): TGCGCCAGCAGCTCAGGACAGGGGGCATATGAGCAGTTCTTC.

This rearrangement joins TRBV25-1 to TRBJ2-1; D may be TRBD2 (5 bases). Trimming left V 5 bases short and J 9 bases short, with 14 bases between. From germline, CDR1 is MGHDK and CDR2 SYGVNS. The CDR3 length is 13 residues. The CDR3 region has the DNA TGTGCCAGCAGTACCGGACTCTCGGGTGAGCAGTTCTTC. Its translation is CASSTGLSGEQFF. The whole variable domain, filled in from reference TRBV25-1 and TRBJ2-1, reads EADIYQTPRYLVIGTGKKITLECSQTMGHDKMYWYQQDPGMELHLIHYSYGVNSTEKGDLSSESTVSRIRTEHFPLTLESARPSHTSQYLCASSTGLSGEQFFGPGTRLTVL.

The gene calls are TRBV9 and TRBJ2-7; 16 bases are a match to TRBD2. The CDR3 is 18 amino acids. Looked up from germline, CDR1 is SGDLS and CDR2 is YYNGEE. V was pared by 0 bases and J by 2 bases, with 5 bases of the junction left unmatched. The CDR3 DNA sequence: TGTGCCAGCAGCGTAGGCCAGGGGACTAGCGGGGGGGCCTACGAGCAGTACTTC. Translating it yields CASSVGQGTSGGAYEQYF.

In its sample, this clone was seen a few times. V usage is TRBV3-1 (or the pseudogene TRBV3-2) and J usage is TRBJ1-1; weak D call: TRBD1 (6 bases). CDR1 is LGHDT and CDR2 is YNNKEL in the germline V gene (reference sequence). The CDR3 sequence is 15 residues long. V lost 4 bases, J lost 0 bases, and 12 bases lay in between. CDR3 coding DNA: TGTGCCAGCAGCCCCAGGACAGCAATGAACACTGAAGCTTTCTTT. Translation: CASSPRTAMNTEAFF.

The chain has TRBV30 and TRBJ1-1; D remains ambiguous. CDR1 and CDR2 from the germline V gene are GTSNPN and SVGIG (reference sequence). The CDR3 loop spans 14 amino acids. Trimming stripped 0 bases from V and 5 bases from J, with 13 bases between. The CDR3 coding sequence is TGTGCCTGGAGTGTACCGGCAGGATCTACTGAAGCTTTCTTT. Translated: CAWSVPAGSTEAFF.

The CDR3 DNA is TGCAGCGTGGGACCCGGGACAGGCACTAACTATGGCTACACCTTC. This gives the protein CSVGPGTGTNYGYTF. The chain couples TRBV29-1 to TRBJ1-2, with TRBD1 matching 8 bases. V gave up 6 bases and J gave up 0 bases; unmatched junction bases: 9. CDR3 length: 15 amino acids. Per germline, CDR1 SQVTM and CDR2 ANQGSEA. Filled out from reference TRBV29-1 and TRBJ1-2, the complete variable domain reads SAVISQKPSRDICQRGTSLTIQCQVDSQVTMMFWYRQQPGQSLTLIATANQGSEATYESGFVIDKFPISRPNLTFSTLTVSNMSPEDSSIYLCSVGPGTGTNYGYTFGSGTRLTVV.

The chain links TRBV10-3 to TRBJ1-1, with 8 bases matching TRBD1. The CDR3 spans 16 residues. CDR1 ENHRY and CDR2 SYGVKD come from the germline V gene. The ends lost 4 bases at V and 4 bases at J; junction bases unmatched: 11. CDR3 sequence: CAISVGPTGGFTEAFF. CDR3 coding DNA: TGTGCCATCAGTGTGGGGCCTACAGGGGGTTTCACTGAAGCTTTCTTT.

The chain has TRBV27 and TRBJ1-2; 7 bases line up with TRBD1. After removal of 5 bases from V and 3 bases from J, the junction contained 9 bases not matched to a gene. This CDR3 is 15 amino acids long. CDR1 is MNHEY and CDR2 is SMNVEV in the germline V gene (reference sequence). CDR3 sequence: CASSPQGDRYYGYTF. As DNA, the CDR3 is TGTGCCAGCAGTCCTCAGGGGGACAGATACTATGGCTACACCTTC.

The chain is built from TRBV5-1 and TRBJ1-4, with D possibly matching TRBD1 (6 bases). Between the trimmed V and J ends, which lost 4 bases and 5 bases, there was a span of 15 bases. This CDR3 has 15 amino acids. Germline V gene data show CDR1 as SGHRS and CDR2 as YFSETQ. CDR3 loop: CASSGVGGRNEKLFF. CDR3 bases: TGCGCCAGCAGCGGAGTAGGGGGTCGAAATGAAAAACTGTTTTTT. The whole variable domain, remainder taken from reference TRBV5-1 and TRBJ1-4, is KAGVTQTPRYLIKTRGQQVTLSCSPISGHRSVSWYQQTPGQGLQFLFEYFSETQRNKGNFPGRFSGRQFSNSRSEMNVSTLELGDSALYLCASSGVGGRNEKLFFGSGTQLSVL.

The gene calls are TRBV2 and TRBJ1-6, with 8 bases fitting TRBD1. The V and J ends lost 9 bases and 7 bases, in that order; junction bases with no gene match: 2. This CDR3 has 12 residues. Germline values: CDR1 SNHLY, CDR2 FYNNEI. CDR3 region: CARRTGNSPLHF. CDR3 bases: TGTGCCAGAAGGACAGGGAATTCACCCCTCCACTTT. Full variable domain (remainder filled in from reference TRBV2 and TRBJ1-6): EPEVTQTPSHQVTQMGQEVILRCVPISNHLYFYWYRQILGQKVEFLVSFYNNEISEKSEIFDDQFSVERPDGSNFTLKIRSTKLEDSAMYFCARRTGNSPLHFGNGTRLTVT.

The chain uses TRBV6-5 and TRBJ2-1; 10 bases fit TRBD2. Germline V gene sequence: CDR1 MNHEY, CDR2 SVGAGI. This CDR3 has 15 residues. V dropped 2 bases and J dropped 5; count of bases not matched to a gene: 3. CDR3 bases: TGTGCCAGCAGTTACGCAGCGGGAGGGGACAATGAGCAGTTCTTC. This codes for CASSYAAGGDNEQFF.

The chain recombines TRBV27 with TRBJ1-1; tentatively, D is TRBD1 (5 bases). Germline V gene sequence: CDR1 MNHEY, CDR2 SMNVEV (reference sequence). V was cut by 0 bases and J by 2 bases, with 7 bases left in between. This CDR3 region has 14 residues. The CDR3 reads CASSLSRENTEAFF. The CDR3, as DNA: TGTGCCAGCAGTTTATCCAGGGAAAACACTGAAGCTTTCTTT.

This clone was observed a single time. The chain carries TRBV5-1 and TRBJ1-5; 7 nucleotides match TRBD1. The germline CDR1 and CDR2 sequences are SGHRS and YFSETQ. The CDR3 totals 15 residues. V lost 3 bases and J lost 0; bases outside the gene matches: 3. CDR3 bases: TGCGCCAGCAGCTCGGGGACAGATAGCAATCAGCCCCAGCATTTT. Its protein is CASSSGTDSNQPQHF.

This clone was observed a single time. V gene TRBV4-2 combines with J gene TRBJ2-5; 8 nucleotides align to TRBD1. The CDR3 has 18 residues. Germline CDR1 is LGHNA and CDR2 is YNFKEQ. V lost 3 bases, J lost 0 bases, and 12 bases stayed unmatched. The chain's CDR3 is CASSQALRGTGDQETQYF. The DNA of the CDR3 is TGTGCCAGCAGCCAGGCCTTAAGGGGGACAGGAGACCAAGAGACCCAGTACTTC.

CDR3 sequence: CASSIVAGGDYGYTF. The CDR3 DNA sequence: TGTGCCAGTAGTATAGTCGCAGGGGGCGACTATGGCTACACCTTC. V usage is TRBV19 and J usage is TRBJ1-2; TRBD1 matches 8 bases. Per germline, CDR1 LNHDA and CDR2 SQIVND (reference sequence). This CDR3 is 15 amino acids long. V lost 1 base to trimming and J lost 3 bases; unmatched junction nucleotides: 4.